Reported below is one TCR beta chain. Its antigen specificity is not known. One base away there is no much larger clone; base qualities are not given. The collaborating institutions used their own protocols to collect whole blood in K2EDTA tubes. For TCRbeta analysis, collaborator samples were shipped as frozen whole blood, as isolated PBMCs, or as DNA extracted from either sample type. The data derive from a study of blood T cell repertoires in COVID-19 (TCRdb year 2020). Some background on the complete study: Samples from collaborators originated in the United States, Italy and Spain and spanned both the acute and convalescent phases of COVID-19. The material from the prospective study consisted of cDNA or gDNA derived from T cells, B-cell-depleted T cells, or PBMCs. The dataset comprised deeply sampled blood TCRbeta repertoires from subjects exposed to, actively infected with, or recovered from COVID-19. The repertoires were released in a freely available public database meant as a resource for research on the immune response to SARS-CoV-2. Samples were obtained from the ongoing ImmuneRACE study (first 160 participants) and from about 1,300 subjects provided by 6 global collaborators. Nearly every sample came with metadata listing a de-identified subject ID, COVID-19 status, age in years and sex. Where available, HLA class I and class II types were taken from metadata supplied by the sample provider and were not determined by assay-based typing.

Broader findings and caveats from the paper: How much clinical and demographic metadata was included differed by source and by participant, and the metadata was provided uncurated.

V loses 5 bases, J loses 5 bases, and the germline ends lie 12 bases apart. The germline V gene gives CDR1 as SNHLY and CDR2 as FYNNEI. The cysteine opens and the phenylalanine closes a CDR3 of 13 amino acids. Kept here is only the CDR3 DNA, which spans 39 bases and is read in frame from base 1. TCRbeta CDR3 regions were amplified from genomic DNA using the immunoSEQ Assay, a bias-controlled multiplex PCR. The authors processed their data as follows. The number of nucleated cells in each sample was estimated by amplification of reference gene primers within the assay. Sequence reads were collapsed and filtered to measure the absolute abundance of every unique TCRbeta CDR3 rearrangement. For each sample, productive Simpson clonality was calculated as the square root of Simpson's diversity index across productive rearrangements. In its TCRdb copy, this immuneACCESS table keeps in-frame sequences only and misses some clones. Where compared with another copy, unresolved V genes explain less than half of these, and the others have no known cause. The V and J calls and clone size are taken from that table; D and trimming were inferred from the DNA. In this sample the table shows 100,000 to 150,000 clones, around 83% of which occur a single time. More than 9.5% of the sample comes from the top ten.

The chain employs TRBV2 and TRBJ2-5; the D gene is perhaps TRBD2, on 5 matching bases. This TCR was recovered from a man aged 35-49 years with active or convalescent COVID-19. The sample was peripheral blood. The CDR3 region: CASSSGRRETQYF. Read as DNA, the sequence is TGTGCCAGCAGTTCCGGACGGAGGGAGACCCAGTACTTC.